Below are 32 T cell receptor beta chains sequenced from a single sample in a study of post-analysis software for immune sequencing data. Each TCR beta cDNA library carried unique molecular identifiers. TCRdb re-derived calls from the PCR reads in MiXCR, one entry per CDR3 protein. Of 550,000 to 700,000 distinct CDR3 sequences in the sample, around 47% were seen once. Study findings and constraints: A few TRBV segments were significantly more frequent in patients than in controls. TRBV5-6, TRBV5-1 and TRBV20-1 were among these segments.

No cognate antigen is known for these TCRs. The sample was blood. The source is a girl aged 5-17 years with multiple sclerosis.

This clonotype has just a few counts. This CDR3 reads CASTPQGSGANVLTF. CDR3 in DNA: TGTGCCAGCACTCCCCAGGGCTCTGGGGCCAACGTCCTGACTTTC. The rearrangement uses TRBV6-5 and TRBJ2-6, with D possibly being TRBD1 (5 bases). This CDR3 has 15 amino acids. The V gene lost 7 bases and the J gene lost 0 bases, with 10 bases spanning the gap. Germline CDR1 is MNHEY and CDR2 is SVGAGI.

This clonotype came up once. This chain uses TRBV29-1 with TRBJ1-4, with D perhaps TRBD1 (6 bases). CDR3 length equals 16 residues. Trimming pared 4 bases from V and 7 bases from J, leaving 22 bases between. CDR1 and CDR2 from the germline V gene are SQVTM and ANQGSEA. The CDR3 region is CSVALHPGTWREKLFF. In DNA form, the CDR3 reads TGCAGCGTTGCGCTACACCCCGGGACATGGCGTGAAAAACTGTTTTTT.

This clonotype has ten or more counts. The chain uses TRBV12-3 or TRBV12-4 and TRBJ2-7; D gene ambiguous. CDR3 size: 13 residues. V dropped 5 bases and J dropped 2 bases, with 10 bases sitting between them. The CDR3 spells CASSRHSAYEQYF. DNA for the CDR3: TGTGCCAGCAGTCGACACTCCGCCTACGAGCAGTACTTC.

This chain joins TRBV7-9 and TRBJ2-1; TRBD2 matches at 12 bases. This CDR3 is 17 amino acids long. Trimming cost V 5 bases and J 5 bases; bases outside gene matches: 10. Germline assignment: CDR1 SEHNR and CDR2 FQNEAQ (reference sequence). CDR3 coding DNA: TGTGCCAGCAGCATACTAGCGGGAGGCCACTTTAACAATGAGCAGTTCTTC. As protein: CASSILAGGHFNNEQFF. Full variable domain (rest looked up from reference TRBV7-9 and TRBJ2-1): DTGVSQNPRHKITKRGQNVTFRCDPISEHNRLYWYRQTLGQGPEFLTYFQNEAQLEKSRLLSDRFSAERPKGSFSTLEIQRTEQGDSAMYLCASSILAGGHFNNEQFFGPGTRLTVL.

Only a few counts were recorded for this clonotype. The CDR3 sequence is CASSHLLPGSTDTQYF. CDR3 nucleotides: TGTGCCAGCAGCCACCTCCTCCCTGGCAGCACAGATACGCAGTATTTT. The chain joins TRBV7-9 to TRBJ2-3; D ambiguous. The CDR3 has 16 residues. Trimming took 5 bases from V and 0 from J, leaving 15 bases between them. Per germline, CDR1 SEHNR and CDR2 FQNEAQ (reference sequence).

The rearrangement uses TRBV6-1 and TRBJ2-3; a possible D gene is TRBD2 (5 bases). V was cut by 5 bases and J by 12 bases, with 9 bases left in between. This CDR3 region has 10 residues. In germline, CDR1 is MNHNS, CDR2 SASEGT. CDR3 bases: TGTGCCAGCAGTACCTCGGGACAGTATTTT. It translates to CASSTSGQYF.

This clonotype has just a few counts. The V gene is TRBV9, the J gene TRBJ2-3, with D maybe TRBD1 (6 bases). The germline V gene has CDR1 SGDLS and CDR2 YYNGEE. V lost 4 bases, J lost 4 bases, and 10 bases lay in between. The CDR3 runs 13 residues. The chain's CDR3 is CASSHRQADTQYF. CDR3 nucleotide sequence: TGTGCCAGCAGCCATAGACAGGCAGATACGCAGTATTTT.

This clonotype showed up just a few times. CDR3 nucleotide sequence: TGTGCCAGCAGTCACGAGACCGGGGACTCCTACAATGAGCAGTTCTTC. As protein: CASSHETGDSYNEQFF. V gene TRBV27 combines with J gene TRBJ2-1; D possibly corresponds to TRBD2 (5 bases). The CDR3 spans 16 residues. CDR1 and CDR2 (germline): MNHEY, SMNVEV (reference sequence). The V end lost 5 bases, the J end lost 0 bases, and 14 bases lay between the germline ends.

The genes are TRBV11-1 and TRBJ2-1; D gene unclear. Germline V lookup: CDR1 SGHAT, CDR2 FQDESV (reference sequence). The CDR3 has 14 amino acids. V lost 6 bases, J lost 7 bases, and 16 bases lay in between. CDR3 nucleotides: TGTGCCAGCAGTCTAACCGGGCCCCGGAATGAGCAGTTCTTC. Protein: CASSLTGPRNEQFF.

This chain links TRBV12-3 or TRBV12-4 with TRBJ1-5; no clear D. V dropped 3 bases and J dropped 0 bases, with 12 bases sitting between them. The CDR3 has 16 amino acids. In nucleotides, the CDR3 is TGTGCCAGCAGTTTGGGTCGAGGGAGTAGCAATCAGCCCCAGCATTTT. Translating gives CASSLGRGSSNQPQHF.

This chain uses TRBV20-1 with TRBJ2-1; TRBD2 aligns across 10 bases. CDR1 is DFQATT, CDR2 SNEGSKA, per germline (reference sequence). The V gene end was trimmed by 0 bases and the J gene end by 4 bases; junction bases not matched to a gene: 6. This CDR3 has 16 amino acids. CDR3 in amino acids: CSARDSTSGIYNEQFF. The CDR3 coding sequence is TGCAGTGCTAGAGATAGTACTAGCGGGATATACAATGAGCAGTTCTTC.

The sample holds a few counts of this clonotype. This sequence joins TRBV11-2 and TRBJ2-7, with D perhaps matching TRBD2 (6 bases). Looked up from germline, CDR1 is SGHAT and CDR2 is FQNNGV. Trimming cost V 5 bases and J 1 base, with 24 bases left between them. This CDR3 has 18 amino acids. CDR3 sequence reads: CASSVPGTGKRFSYEQYF. CDR3 nucleotide sequence: TGTGCCAGCAGCGTACCCGGGACTGGCAAGCGATTTTCCTACGAGCAGTACTTC. Variable domain in full (rest from reference TRBV11-2 and TRBJ2-7): EAGVAQSPRYKIIEKRQSVAFWCNPISGHATLYWYQQILGQGPKLLIQFQNNGVVDDSQLPKDRFSAERLKGVDSTLKIQPAKLEDSAVYLCASSVPGTGKRFSYEQYFGPGTRLTVT.

In this sample, this clonotype turned up a few times. The chain joins TRBV6-5 to TRBJ2-7; D unclear. Looked up from germline, CDR1 is MNHEY and CDR2 is SVGAGI. V lost 4 bases and J 2 bases, leaving 9 bases between the germline ends. The CDR3 is 13 amino acids. CDR3 nucleotide sequence: TGTGCCAGCAGTTTGCCGAGTACCTACGAGCAGTACTTC. Its protein is CASSLPSTYEQYF.

The table lists this clonotype with a few counts. This chain connects TRBV6-1 to TRBJ1-2, with D unresolved. Germline V gene data show CDR1 as MNHNS and CDR2 as SASEGT. This CDR3 has 13 amino acids. The V and J ends lost 5 bases and 8 bases respectively, with 15 bases between them. CDR3 residues: CASSRGSQRGYTF. The CDR3 DNA is TGTGCCAGCAGTCGAGGCAGCCAAAGAGGCTACACCTTC.

V and J are TRBV7-9 and TRBJ1-2; 7 bases match TRBD1. Per germline, CDR1 SEHNR and CDR2 FQNEAQ (reference sequence). V was clipped by 4 bases and J by 2 bases; unmatched bases: 7. CDR3 length equals 15 residues. This CDR3 reads CASSSTGDGNYGYTF. The CDR3 DNA reads as TGTGCCAGCAGCTCAACAGGGGACGGGAACTATGGCTACACCTTC.

This clonotype was seen only a few times. The chain combines TRBV20-1 with TRBJ2-1; TRBD1 might be the D (5 bases). This CDR3 is 14 amino acids long. V lost 3 bases and J lost 2, with 11 bases in between. The germline gives CDR1 DFQATT, CDR2 SNEGSKA (reference sequence). CDR3 DNA sequence: TGCAGTGCTAGGGCATCAGGGACCTACAATGAGCAGTTCTTC. Translating it yields CSARASGTYNEQFF.

The chain recombines TRBV25-1 with TRBJ2-2; D tentatively reads TRBD1 or TRBD2 (5 bases each). The CDR3 is made up of 13 amino acids. The germline V gene has CDR1 MGHDK and CDR2 SYGVNS. V was shortened by 5 bases and J by 4 bases, with 8 bases between the two germline ends. CDR3 protein: CASSWGSTGELFF. The DNA of the CDR3 is TGTGCCAGCAGTTGGGGGAGCACCGGGGAGCTGTTTTTT.

This clonotype was seen more than once but under ten times. The V call is TRBV4-2, the J call TRBJ1-2, with TRBD1 matching over 7 bases. The length of the CDR3 is 16 residues. The germline V gene has CDR1 LGHNA and CDR2 YNFKEQ. Trimming removed 1 base from V and 4 bases from J; junction bases left unmatched: 9. CDR3 bases: TGTGCCAGCAGCCAAGGACCGAAGGGGGCGGGCTATGGCTACACCTTC. This codes for CASSQGPKGAGYGYTF.

This clonotype was seen more than once but under ten times. The rearrangement uses TRBV7-8 and TRBJ2-3, with 10 nucleotides matching TRBD2. There are 18 residues in the CDR3. V dropped 1 base and J dropped 3; count of bases not matched to a gene: 10. The germline CDR1 and CDR2 sequences are SGHVS and FQNEAQ. This CDR3 is CASSLEVVATSGTDTQYF. The CDR3 DNA is TGTGCCAGCAGCTTAGAAGTCGTTGCGACTAGCGGGACAGATACGCAGTATTTT.

This chain connects TRBV6-6 to TRBJ1-2, with D uncertain. With 2 bases removed from V and 1 base from J, the gap between germline ends came to 14 bases. This CDR3 has 16 amino acids. Germline V gives CDR1 MNHNY, CDR2 SVGAGI (reference sequence). CDR3 nucleotide sequence: TGTGCCAGCAGTTACCCAAACACCGACATTAACTATGGCTACACCTTC. Residues: CASSYPNTDINYGYTF.

This clonotype was counted once. The gene calls are TRBV7-2 and TRBJ1-4; D is uncertain. The length of the CDR3 is 15 residues. Between the trimmed V and J ends, which lost 5 bases and 2 bases, there was a span of 12 bases. CDR1 and CDR2 from the germline V gene are SGHTA and FQGNSA. CDR3 bases: TGTGCCAGCAGCGGACGGGGAGACACTAATGAAAAACTGTTTTTT. Its translation is CASSGRGDTNEKLFF.

Worth noting for this clonotype: An end of the junction differs from the germline gene, which may be a read error. This chain links TRBV10-3 with TRBJ2-5, with a weak D call TRBD1 (6 bases). CDR3 length: 14 residues. CDR1 is ENHRY, CDR2 SYGVKD, per germline. The DNA for the CDR3 is TGTACCATCAGTACAGGACAGAAGTATGAGACCCAGTACTTC. Translated: CTISTGQKYETQYF.

The sample holds many counts of this clonotype. This rearrangement joins TRBV7-2 to TRBJ2-6, with TRBD1 matching over 8 bases. Trimming at V came to 3 bases and at J to 0 bases, leaving 4 bases not matched to a gene. The CDR3 covers 17 residues. Germline CDR1 SGHTA, CDR2 FQGNSA. CDR3 sequence reads: CASSFGQGFSGANVLTF. The CDR3 DNA sequence: TGTGCCAGCAGCTTCGGACAGGGATTCTCTGGGGCCAACGTCCTGACTTTC.

The table lists this clonotype with a few counts. The chain combines TRBV9 with TRBJ2-6; possibly TRBD2 for D (5 bases). The ends were cut back, 2 bases at V and 0 bases at J, with 12 bases in the middle. Germline V gene sequence: CDR1 SGDLS, CDR2 YYNGEE. The CDR3 has 17 amino acids. CDR3 DNA sequence: TGTGCCAGCAGCGTGGACGTCCGGGGCTCTGGGGCCAACGTCCTGACTTTC. Protein: CASSVDVRGSGANVLTF.

As to this clonotype: Sequence at one end of the junction differs from germline and may be a read error. The chain uses TRBV11-2 and TRBJ2-1, with TRBD2 identical over 10 bases. CDR1 is SGHAT, CDR2 FQNNGV, per germline. The CDR3 runs 17 residues. DNA for the CDR3: TGTACCAGCAGCTTCCTTTCGGGACTAGCGAGTGTGAATGAGCAGTTCTTC. This codes for CTSSFLSGLASVNEQFF.

This clonotype has just a few counts. The chain joins TRBV12-3 or TRBV12-4 to TRBJ2-2, with 9 bases fitting TRBD1. There are 16 residues in the CDR3. The ends lost 5 bases at V and 7 bases at J; junction bases unmatched: 11. The CDR3 region is CASSLLPGQGIGELFF. For the CDR3, the DNA is TGTGCCAGCAGTCTCTTACCGGGACAGGGTATCGGGGAGCTGTTTTTT.

The chain combines TRBV29-1 with TRBJ2-7; D may correspond to TRBD1 or TRBD2 (5 bases each). The V and J ends lost 4 bases and 3 bases respectively, with 10 bases between them. Germline CDR1 SQVTM, CDR2 ANQGSEA. The CDR3 totals 12 residues. CDR3 bases: TGCAGCGTTGTCTCGGGACGCTACGAGCAGTACTTC. Translating gives CSVVSGRYEQYF.

The rearrangement uses TRBV11-2 and TRBJ2-5, with 15 bases that match TRBD2. The germline gives CDR1 SGHAT, CDR2 FQNNGV. This CDR3 contains 19 residues. J gave up 1 base and V 2 bases, and 8 bases lay outside the gene matches. The DNA of the CDR3 is TGTGCCAGCAGCTTATCATACGGGACTAGCGGGAGGCCCCAAGAGACCCAGTACTTC. Its translation is CASSLSYGTSGRPQETQYF.

The chain links TRBV30 to TRBJ2-1; 10 bases fit TRBD1. This CDR3 spans 14 amino acids. The V and J ends lost 4 bases and 8 bases, in that order; junction bases with no gene match: 8. Looked up from germline, CDR1 is GTSNPN and CDR2 is SVGIG (reference sequence). CDR3 protein: CAWKPGQGYDEQFF. In DNA, the CDR3 is TGTGCCTGGAAACCGGGACAGGGGTACGATGAGCAGTTCTTC.

This chain connects TRBV27 to TRBJ1-2; 12 bases agree with TRBD1. Unmatched junction bases numbered 13, after V lost 6 bases and J lost 8 bases. CDR1 and CDR2 (germline): MNHEY, SMNVEV (reference sequence). The CDR3 runs to 16 residues. CDR3 bases: TGTGCCAGCAGCCCAGCCGGGACAGGGGGCGCGTTAGGCTACACCTTC. Amino acids: CASSPAGTGGALGYTF.

In its sample, this clonotype was seen a few times. CDR3 in amino acids: CASSIRQNYGYTF. The DNA for the CDR3 is TGTGCCAGTAGTATCAGGCAGAACTATGGCTACACCTTC. This chain connects TRBV19 to TRBJ1-2; D is unresolved. The CDR3 sequence is 13 residues long. V was pared by 3 bases and J by 2 bases, with 7 bases between. Looked up from germline, CDR1 is LNHDA and CDR2 is SQIVND (reference sequence). Full variable domain (rest looked up from reference TRBV19 and TRBJ1-2): DGGITQSPKYLFRKEGQNVTLSCEQNLNHDAMYWYRQDPGQGLRLIYYSQIVNDFQKGDIAEGYSVSREKKESFPLTVTSAQKNPTAFYLCASSIRQNYGYTFGSGTRLTVV.

In the case of this clonotype: The junction departs from the called germline gene at one end, perhaps through a read error. The chain combines TRBV6-6 with TRBJ2-5; tentatively, D is TRBD2 (6 bases). CDR3 size: 13 residues. From germline, CDR1 is MNHNY and CDR2 SVGAGI (reference sequence). CDR3 sequence (DNA): TGTGCCATCAGTTACTACCTCAGTGGGGGGCAGTACTTC. Translation: CAISYYLSGGQYF.